Detailed here is one TCR beta chain. These data are taken from a study of blood T cells in healthy people across ages. With a J-beta primer mix and a sample-barcoded 5' primer, a second PCR ran about 6 to 11 cycles. TCRdb processed the 5' RACE reads anew with MiXCR; each CDR3 protein has one entry. The sample lists 1.5 million to 2 million distinct CDR3 sequences; 35% to 50% were seen once. V shed 4 bases, J shed 1 base, and the junction held 7 bases outside the gene matches. CDR3 length equals 16 residues. The rearrangement joins TRBV12-3 or TRBV12-4 to TRBJ2-1; 7 bases agree with TRBD1. The sample was blood. This TCR was sampled from a human donor in good health. The CDR3 is CASSSPQGWSYNEQFF. The DNA of the CDR3 is TGTGCCAGCAGTTCCCCACAGGGGTGGTCCTACAATGAGCAGTTCTTC.